These T cell receptor beta chains were read from a single sample in a study of technical replicates of blood from a handful of donors. The protocol was immunoSEQ multiplex PCR, while the TCRdb copy is restricted to in-frame clones and leaves out a portion. The profile shows about 14,000 clones, roughly three quarters of them singletons. The specimen was PBMCs. The receptors were gathered from a human donor in good health. CDR3s include the opening cysteine and the closing phenylalanine or tryptophan. Each record gives: V gene, clone size, D gene, CDR3 length, J gene, CDR3 DNA, CDR3 protein. The D gene is left open where the match is weak. Size is stated for part of the rows, as once, few or many counts, or as a class when the clone is expanded.

>TRBV29-1|once|.|12|TRBJ2-4
TGCAGCGTTGAATCCAGGGGGGACATTCAGTACTTC
CSVESRGDIQYF
>TRBV10-3|.|.|14|TRBJ2-2
TGTGCCATCAGTGGTACAGGTTCTACCGGGGAGCTGTTTTTT
CAISGTGSTGELFF
>TRBV27|.|TRBD1|14|TRBJ1-2
TGTGCCAGCAGGACCGGGACAGGGGATAGGGGCTACACCTTC
CASRTGTGDRGYTF
>TRBV9|.|.|14|TRBJ2-7
TGTGCCAGCACCCTCAGCGAGGGGGACTACGAGCAGTACTTC
CASTLSEGDYEQYF
>TRBV6-5|.|TRBD2|15|TRBJ2-5
TGTGCCAGCAGTTACGAGCGGGAGTGGGCAGAGACCCAGTACTTC
CASSYEREWAETQYF
>TRBV7-8|.|TRBD2|15|TRBJ2-2
TGTGCCAGCAGCCCCGGACTAGCGGGGACCGGGGAGCTGTTTTTT
CASSPGLAGTGELFF
>TRBV10-2|.|TRBD2|14|TRBJ2-3
TGCGCCAGCAGCTTAGCGGGACACACAGATACGCAGTATTTT
CASSLAGHTDTQYF
>TRBV7-8|.|TRBD2|15|TRBJ2-1
TGTGCCAGCAGCCGTGGTCTGGCGGGGAGGGGTGAGCAGTTCTTC
CASSRGLAGRGEQFF
>TRBV18|medium-sized|.|14|TRBJ2-2
TGTGCCAGCTCACCTCCCCGAGACACCGGGGAGCTGTTTTTT
CASSPPRDTGELFF
>TRBV11-2|.|TRBD1|15|TRBJ1-4
TGTGCCAGCAGCTTAGACGGGACAGGGGTCGAAAAACTGTTTTTT
CASSLDGTGVEKLFF
>TRBV21-1|once|.|13|TRBJ2-2
TGTGCCAGCAGCGACAGGGTAACAGGGGAGCTGTTTTTT
CASSDRVTGELFF
>TRBV19|.|.|14|TRBJ1-2
TGTGCCAGTAGTATAGAGACAGGCCGCTATGGCTACACCTTC
CASSIETGRYGYTF
>TRBV5-1|.|TRBD1|16|TRBJ2-5
TGCGCCAGCAGCTTGGGGGGACAGGGGGTTAAAGAGACCCAGTACTTC
CASSLGGQGVKETQYF
>TRBV7-8|.|.|15|TRBJ2-1
TGTGCCAGCAGCTTATCAGATCTCCCCTACAATGAGCAGTTCTTC
CASSLSDLPYNEQFF
>TRBV6-1|few|TRBD2|14|TRBJ2-3
TGTGCCAGTGGACTAGCCCTTCAAAGAGATACGCAGTATTTT
CASGLALQRDTQYF
>TRBV27|.|TRBD1|14|TRBJ1-5
TGTGCCAGCAGCGGGACAGGGGGCACTCAGCCCCAGCATTTT
CASSGTGGTQPQHF
>TRBV9|.|TRBD1|14|TRBJ2-5
TGTGCCAGCACAAGACAGGGGGCTTGGGAGACCCAGTACTTC
CASTRQGAWETQYF
>TRBV7-9|.|TRBD2|14|TRBJ2-1
TGTGCCAGCATCATAGCGGGAGGTTTTAATGAGCAGTTCTTC
CASIIAGGFNEQFF
>TRBV5-1|.|TRBD2|14|TRBJ2-7
TGCGCCAGCAGCTTGGCCGGGAGGGCCTACGAGCAGTACTTC
CASSLAGRAYEQYF
>TRBV7-7|.|TRBD2|15|TRBJ2-2
TGTGCCAGCAGCTCCAGCGGGAGTCTCACCGGGGAGCTGTTTTTT
CASSSSGSLTGELFF
>TRBV28|.|.|12|TRBJ1-2
TGTGCCAGCAGCTCTAGAAGCTATGGCTACACCTTC
CASSSRSYGYTF
>TRBV6-5|.|TRBD1|15|TRBJ1-1
TGTGCCAGCAGCTATGGACAGGGCTTGACAACTGAAGCTTTCTTT
CASSYGQGLTTEAFF
>TRBV15|.|.|15|TRBJ1-1
TGTGCCACCAGCAGGAAACATGGAGGTGGGACTGAAGCTTTCTTT
CATSRKHGGGTEAFF
>TRBV30|.|.|13|TRBJ2-4
TGTGCCTCTGACAGCCTAGCCAAAAACATTCAGTACTTC
CASDSLAKNIQYF
>TRBV10-1|.|.|14|TRBJ2-5
TGCGCCAGCAGTGAGGCAGGGGCCCAAGAGACCCAGTACTTC
CASSEAGAQETQYF
>TRBV27|.|.|14|TRBJ2-5
TGTGCCAGCAGTCCCGGACTAGGGGGTGAGACCCAGTACTTC
CASSPGLGGETQYF
>TRBV29-1|.|TRBD1|16|TRBJ2-1
TGCAGCGTTGAACTTCCGGGACAGGGAAAAGGGAATGAGCAGTTCTTC
CSVELPGQGKGNEQFF
>TRBV7-9|.|.|13|TRBJ1-2
TGTGCCAGCAGCTATGGGACTCGGTCTGGCTACACCTTC
CASSYGTRSGYTF
>TRBV19|.|TRBD1|14|TRBJ2-7
TGTGCCAGTAGTATCCGGGACAGGGACTACGAGCAGTACTTC
CASSIRDRDYEQYF
>TRBV5-1|.|.|15|TRBJ2-7
TGCGCCAGCAGCTTCTCGGCGGAGCCCACCTACGAGCAGTACTTC
CASSFSAEPTYEQYF
>TRBV30|.|TRBD1|14|TRBJ2-3
TGTGCCTGGGCGACAGGGAATGGGCCAGATACGCAGTATTTT
CAWATGNGPDTQYF
>TRBV9|.|.|14|TRBJ2-5
TGTGCCAGCAGCCCCGGACAGATCCAAGAGACCCAGTACTTC
CASSPGQIQETQYF